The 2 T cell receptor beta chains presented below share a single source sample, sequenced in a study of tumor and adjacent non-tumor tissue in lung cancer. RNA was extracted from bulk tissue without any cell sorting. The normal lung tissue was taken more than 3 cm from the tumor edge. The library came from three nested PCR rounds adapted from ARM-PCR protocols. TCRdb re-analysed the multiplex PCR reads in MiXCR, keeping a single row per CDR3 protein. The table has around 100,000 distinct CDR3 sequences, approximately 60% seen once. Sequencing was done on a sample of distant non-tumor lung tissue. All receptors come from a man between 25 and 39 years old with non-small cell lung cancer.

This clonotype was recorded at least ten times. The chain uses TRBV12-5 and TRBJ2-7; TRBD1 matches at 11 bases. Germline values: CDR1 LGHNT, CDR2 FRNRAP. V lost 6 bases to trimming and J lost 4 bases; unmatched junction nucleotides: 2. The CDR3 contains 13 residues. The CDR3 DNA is TGTGCTAGTGGGGACAGGGGGCGGTACGAGCAGTACTTC. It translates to CASGDRGRYEQYF.

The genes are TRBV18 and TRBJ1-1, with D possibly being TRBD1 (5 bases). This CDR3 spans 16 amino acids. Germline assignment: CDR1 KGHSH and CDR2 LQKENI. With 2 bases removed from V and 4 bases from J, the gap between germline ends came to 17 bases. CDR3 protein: CASSPGLTELGTEAFF. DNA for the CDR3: TGTGCCAGCTCACCAGGTCTGACAGAATTGGGCACTGAAGCTTTCTTT.